Presented here are 30 T cell receptor beta chains from one specimen sequenced in a study of T cell repertoires in cytomegalovirus infection. TCRdb reprocessed the reads with MiXCR, giving one entry per CDR3 protein. This sample has 270,000 or so distinct CDR3 sequences, with around 15% found just once. The sample taken for sequencing was CD8+ T cells from PBMCs. The origin of the receptors is a human donor in good health (CMV status not recorded). Some clones in this sample may be carry-over from other donors' samples.

This clonotype was seen ten or more times. The rearrangement uses TRBV28 and TRBJ1-5; weak D call: TRBD1 (6 bases). There are 14 residues in the CDR3. CDR1 is MDHEN, CDR2 SYDVKM, per germline. V dropped 3 bases and J dropped 5 bases, with 11 bases sitting between them. The CDR3 spells CASSLGDTHQPQHF. The DNA for the CDR3 is TGTGCCAGCAGTTTGGGGGACACCCATCAGCCCCAGCATTTT.

This clonotype was seen at least ten times. The chain is built from TRBV12-3 or TRBV12-4 and TRBJ1-2, with unresolved D. This CDR3 is 14 amino acids long. Between the trimmed V and J ends, which lost 4 bases and 3 bases, there was a span of 12 bases. The CDR3 loop is CASSSGRTHYGYTF. The CDR3 coding sequence is TGTGCCAGCAGTTCGGGCAGGACTCACTATGGCTACACCTTC.

In its sample, this clonotype was seen many times. CDR3 sequence (DNA): TGTGCCAGCAGCTTAGTTGGGACGGACACTGAAGCTTTCTTT. It yields the protein CASSLVGTDTEAFF. The chain employs TRBV7-9 and TRBJ1-1, with a possible D match to TRBD1 (5 bases). Germline CDR1 is SEHNR and CDR2 is FQNEAQ (reference sequence). V lost 1 base, J lost 3 bases, and 9 bases lay in between. This CDR3 spans 14 amino acids.

This clonotype was observed many times. This sequence joins TRBV7-8 and TRBJ1-6; D gene uncertain. CDR3 size: 17 residues. CDR1 and CDR2 from the germline V gene are SGHVS and FQNEAQ. V was pared by 1 base and J by 2 bases, with 12 bases between. The CDR3, as DNA: TGTGCCAGCAGCTTAGGTCCTCCAGGCGCCTATAATTCACCCCTCCACTTT. Amino acids: CASSLGPPGAYNSPLHF.

Many counts were recorded for this clonotype. V is TRBV7-2 and J is TRBJ1-2, with 10 bases that match TRBD1. Per germline, CDR1 SGHTA and CDR2 FQGNSA. CDR3 length equals 15 residues. V was pared by 5 bases and J by 4 bases, with 7 bases of the junction left unmatched. The DNA of the CDR3 is TGTGCCAGCAGCCGACGGACAGGGGGGAGCTATGGCTACACCTTC. Translated: CASSRRTGGSYGYTF.

This chain connects TRBV5-4 to TRBJ2-1; 13 nucleotides line up with TRBD2. The V segment lost 1 base and the J segment 6 bases; nucleotides outside the gene matches: 4. This CDR3 contains 16 residues. Germline CDR1 is SGHNT and CDR2 is YYREEE (reference sequence). DNA for the CDR3: TGTGCCAGCAGCTTGTGGACTAGCGGGGGTCTCAATGAGCAGTTCTTC. Its protein product is CASSLWTSGGLNEQFF.

The chain recombines TRBV28 with TRBJ2-7; 10 bases align to TRBD1. The CDR3 extends over 17 amino acids. After removal of 6 bases from V and 2 bases from J, the junction contained 13 bases not matched to a gene. Per the germline V gene, CDR1 is MDHEN and CDR2 is SYDVKM. The DNA for the CDR3 is TGTGCCAGCAGACCCGCCTCCGGGACAGGGGATACCTACGAGCAGTACTTC. It specifies CASRPASGTGDTYEQYF.

In this sample, this clonotype turned up a few times. The chain couples TRBV28 to TRBJ2-5, with TRBD1 as a possible D gene (6 bases). Trimming removed 3 bases at V and 10 bases at J, with 12 bases between. Germline V lookup: CDR1 MDHEN, CDR2 SYDVKM. This CDR3 is 12 amino acids long. DNA of the CDR3: TGTGCCAGCAGTTTGGGGGCGGCGGGCCAGTACTTC. It is translated as CASSLGAAGQYF.

The chain employs TRBV28 and TRBJ1-5; 7 bases agree with TRBD1. After removal of 7 bases from V and 10 bases from J, the junction contained 16 bases not matched to a gene. There are 15 residues in the CDR3. CDR1 MDHEN and CDR2 SYDVKM come from the germline V gene. The chain's CDR3 is CASNSPLGGEEPQHF. The CDR3 region has the DNA TGTGCCAGCAACAGCCCCCTAGGGGGCGAGGAACCCCAGCATTTT.

The V and J genes are TRBV10-3 and TRBJ2-1; no firm D call. V lost 1 base, J lost 7 bases, and 17 bases lay in between. The germline CDR1 and CDR2 sequences are ENHRY and SYGVKD. The CDR3 runs 16 residues. The chain's CDR3 is CAISEWNSPPRNEQFF. The CDR3 DNA is TGTGCCATCAGTGAGTGGAATAGCCCCCCTCGGAATGAGCAGTTCTTC.

J is TRBJ2-1 and V is TRBV9; D call uncertain. Trimming took 0 bases from V and 0 from J, leaving 19 bases between them. Germline values: CDR1 SGDLS, CDR2 YYNGEE. This CDR3 is built from 19 residues. CDR3 sequence reads: CASSVANQNRLSSYNEQFF. CDR3 DNA sequence: TGTGCCAGCAGCGTAGCTAACCAGAATCGTCTAAGCTCCTACAATGAGCAGTTCTTC. Full variable domain (remainder filled in from reference TRBV9 and TRBJ2-1): DSGVTQTPKHLITATGQRVTLRCSPRSGDLSVYWYQQSLDQGLQFLIQYYNGEERAKGNILERFSAQQFPDLHSELNLSSLELGDSALYFCASSVANQNRLSSYNEQFFGPGTRLTVL.

This clonotype was seen at least ten times. The chain recombines TRBV6-5 with TRBJ2-1, with a weak D call TRBD1 (5 bases). Germline V gene sequence: CDR1 MNHEY, CDR2 SVGAGI. The V end was cut by 0 bases, the J end by 11 bases, with 11 bases between. The CDR3 is 13 residues long. CDR3 sequence reads: CASSYSSWGQQFF. CDR3 sequence (DNA): TGTGCCAGCAGTTACTCCAGTTGGGGCCAGCAGTTCTTC.

This clonotype was found a few times. The chain carries TRBV7-9 and TRBJ2-3, with D perhaps TRBD2 (5 bases). CDR3 length: 14 residues. Germline lookup yields CDR1 SEHNR and CDR2 FQNEAQ (reference sequence). The V end was cut by 10 bases, the J end by 0 bases, with 14 bases between. The DNA of the CDR3 is TGTGCCACCGTACGGAGGAGTAGCACAGATACGCAGTATTTT. It translates to CATVRRSSTDTQYF.

The chain has TRBV7-9 and TRBJ2-5, with D possibly being TRBD1 or TRBD2 (5 bases each). The CDR3 loop spans 14 amino acids. The germline V and J ends were trimmed by 3 bases and 2 bases, with 10 bases remaining between them. From germline, CDR1 is SEHNR and CDR2 FQNEAQ (reference sequence). The CDR3 reads CASSFRGWQETQYF. The CDR3 nucleotides read TGTGCCAGCAGCTTCCGGGGCTGGCAAGAGACCCAGTACTTC.

This clonotype has a handful of counts. The rearrangement uses TRBV4-2 and TRBJ1-6; D may be TRBD1 (5 bases). Germline values: CDR1 LGHNA, CDR2 YNFKEQ. The CDR3 is 16 amino acids. Trimming shortened V by 0 bases and J by 10 bases, and 16 bases separated the two germline ends. DNA for the CDR3: TGTGCCAGCAGCCAAGAGTCCCCCGCCGGGGGATCACCCCTCCACTTT. It codes for CASSQESPAGGSPLHF.

The chain recombines TRBV7-9 with TRBJ2-5; a possible D gene is TRBD2 (5 bases). This CDR3 region has 14 residues. V was trimmed by 4 bases and J by 2 bases, leaving 11 bases between them. The germline CDR1 and CDR2 sequences are SEHNR and FQNEAQ (reference sequence). DNA of the CDR3: TGTGCCAGCAGCTCGAGGGCGGATCAAGAGACCCAGTACTTC. It encodes CASSSRADQETQYF. The variable domain in full, completed from reference TRBV7-9 and TRBJ2-5, reads DTGVSQNPRHKITKRGQNVTFRCDPISEHNRLYWYRQTLGQGPEFLTYFQNEAQLEKSRLLSDRFSAERPKGSFSTLEIQRTEQGDSAMYLCASSSRADQETQYFGPGTRLLVL.

This chain uses TRBV19 with TRBJ1-2; no clear D. The CDR3 is 14 amino acids. V was clipped by 3 bases and J by 3 bases, with 11 bases between them. Germline-derived CDR1 and CDR2 are LNHDA and SQIVND (reference sequence). The CDR3 loop reads CASSMRDVDYGYTF. CDR3 nucleotides: TGTGCCAGTAGTATGAGGGATGTGGACTATGGCTACACCTTC.

About this clonotype itself: A much bigger clone sits one base away, suggesting this may be a read error. V usage is TRBV28 and J usage is TRBJ2-2, with TRBD2 matching 7 bases. Per the germline V gene, CDR1 is MDHEN and CDR2 is SYDVKM. The CDR3 covers 16 residues. CDR3 DNA: TGTGCCAGCAGTTTAGGGGGACTACCGAACATCGGGGAGCTGTTTTTT. Its translation is CASSLGGLPNIGELFF.

This clonotype showed up many times. The rearrangement uses TRBV7-2 and TRBJ2-7; 8 nucleotides match TRBD2. This CDR3 comprises 15 residues. Germline lookup yields CDR1 SGHTA and CDR2 FQGNSA. V lost 1 base and J lost 3; bases outside the gene matches: 5. The CDR3 spells CASSLDGGGFYEQYF. CDR3 coding DNA: TGTGCCAGCAGCTTAGACGGGGGGGGGTTCTACGAGCAGTACTTC.

This clonotype has ten or more counts. This chain links TRBV7-8 with TRBJ2-2; weak D call: TRBD1 (5 bases). Trimming stripped 4 bases from V and 6 bases from J, with 18 bases between. CDR3 size: 16 residues. Germline assignment: CDR1 SGHVS and CDR2 FQNEAQ. The CDR3 DNA sequence: TGTGCCAGCAGCTCCATATACGACAGTCCTGCCGGGGAGCTGTTTTTT. Its protein product is CASSSIYDSPAGELFF.

This clonotype was seen many times. The chain employs TRBV7-2 and TRBJ2-7; D gene unclear. CDR1 and CDR2 (germline): SGHTA, FQGNSA. The CDR3 extends over 13 amino acids. V was shortened by 6 bases and J by 0 bases, with 9 bases between the two germline ends. The CDR3 here is CASRDGSSYEQYF. CDR3 DNA sequence: TGTGCCAGCAGGGATGGGTCCTCCTACGAGCAGTACTTC.

This clonotype has at least ten counts. The chain combines TRBV7-2 with TRBJ1-5; D not resolved. The CDR3 covers 17 residues. The ends were cut back, 2 bases at V and 1 base at J, with 15 bases in the middle. Germline V gene sequence: CDR1 SGHTA, CDR2 FQGNSA. The CDR3, as DNA: TGTGCCAGCAGCTTACGATGGGTTGTGGGGAGCAATCAGCCCCAGCATTTT. It codes for CASSLRWVVGSNQPQHF.

This clonotype has ten or more counts. The chain combines TRBV7-2 with TRBJ2-7; D is perhaps TRBD2 (5 bases). Trimming took off 0 bases at V and 8 bases at J, with 11 bases between the two ends. CDR3 length: 13 amino acids. Germline values: CDR1 SGHTA, CDR2 FQGNSA. The CDR3 protein is CASSLAEVAKQYF. CDR3 DNA: TGTGCCAGCAGCTTAGCGGAGGTTGCCAAGCAGTACTTC.

The chain couples TRBV20-1 to TRBJ1-6, with a weak D call TRBD1 (6 bases). The CDR3 length is 15 residues. V was shortened by 6 bases and J by 10 bases, with 22 bases between the two germline ends. Germline CDR1 reads DFQATT; CDR2 reads SNEGSKA (reference sequence). CDR3 sequence: CSAEGGADSVSPLHF. The CDR3 DNA sequence: TGCAGTGCCGAAGGGGGAGCGGACTCGGTGTCACCCCTCCACTTT.

The V gene is TRBV11-2, the J gene TRBJ1-2, with D possibly matching TRBD1 (5 bases). V lost 1 base, J lost 0 bases, and 12 bases lay in between. Germline V gene data show CDR1 as SGHAT and CDR2 as FQNNGV. The CDR3 extends over 16 amino acids. The CDR3 sequence is CASSLVGGDANYGYTF. The CDR3 DNA is TGTGCCAGCAGCTTAGTCGGGGGAGACGCTAACTATGGCTACACCTTC.

This clonotype showed up many times. The chain joins TRBV12-5 to TRBJ1-5; D is perhaps TRBD1 (5 bases). The germline V gene encodes CDR1 LGHNT and CDR2 FRNRAP. The CDR3 loop spans 16 amino acids. V was clipped by 2 bases and J by 1 base, with 12 bases between them. The CDR3 here is CASGLSGGMSNQPQHF. In DNA, the CDR3 is TGTGCTAGTGGTTTGTCCGGGGGGATGAGCAATCAGCCCCAGCATTTT.

The gene calls are TRBV7-3 and TRBJ2-3, with 10 bases identical to TRBD1. The CDR3 has 16 residues. V lost 3 bases to trimming and J lost 5 bases; unmatched junction nucleotides: 8. Germline V CDR1 and CDR2: SGHTA, FQGTGA. The CDR3, as DNA: TGTGCCAGCAGCTTTTGGACAGGGGGGCCGGGAGATACGCAGTATTTT. Its protein is CASSFWTGGPGDTQYF.

The chain joins TRBV5-6 to TRBJ2-2; 11 bases match TRBD1. Germline V gene data show CDR1 as SGHDT and CDR2 as YYEEEE. The CDR3 contains 14 residues. The J segment lost 6 bases and the V segment lost 5 bases, leaving 3 bases of the junction unmatched. This chain's CDR3 is CASSSGQGAGELFF. In DNA, the CDR3 is TGTGCCAGCAGTTCGGGACAGGGGGCCGGGGAGCTGTTTTTT.

This clonotype has a handful of counts. The CDR3, as DNA: TGCGCCAGCAGCCAAGGGGGGGGACTAGTACCATCCGGGGAGCTGTTTTTT. Encoded protein: CASSQGGGLVPSGELFF. The chain recombines TRBV4-1 with TRBJ2-2; 8 bases fit TRBD2. This CDR3 contains 17 residues. With 1 base clipped from V and 6 bases from J, the junction kept 10 bases outside the gene matches. CDR1 and CDR2 from the germline V gene are MGHRA and YSYEKL.

This clonotype was seen a few times. CDR3 protein: CASSFSSGGGEQFF. The CDR3 nucleotides read TGTGCCAGCAGCTTTTCTAGCGGGGGGGGTGAGCAGTTCTTC. The chain has TRBV5-5 and TRBJ2-1; 12 positions agree with TRBD2. The CDR3 covers 14 residues. J gave up 9 bases and V 2 bases, and 3 bases lay outside the gene matches. The V gene's germline CDR1 is SGHKS and CDR2 YYEKEE (reference sequence).